The TCR beta chain described here comes from a study of identical twins (dated by TCRdb to the mid-2010s). Regarding the complete study: TCR alpha and beta repertoires from monozygotic twins, unrelated adults of various ages and cord blood were deep-sequenced to test whether fetal clonotypes persist. To rule out contamination, replicate twin experiments were performed at different times with different library preparation protocols. Study-level results and caveats: In monozygotic twins, out-of-frame TCR alpha sharing was systematically underestimated by recombination models, although the models agreed with sharing between unrelated individuals. Invariant T cells such as MAIT and iNKT could partly confound zero-insertion analyses, though diverse VJ usage argued against this for most clonotypes. The excess sharing between twins in beta out-of-frame sequences was weaker because fewer shared sequences reduced the signal-to-noise ratio. Compared with coincidental sharing between unrelated individuals, an excess of low generation-probability sequences was observed among out-of-frame TCR alpha sequences shared between twins. Fewer insertions were carried by abundant cord blood beta clonotypes; a weaker similar trend was observed in young adult naive repertoires, while no such trend was observed in memory repertoires. Because the same donors could not be followed over many years, the conclusions relied on cross-sectional statistical analysis.

Every donor was a healthy Caucasian. The twin cohort comprised three pairs of female monozygotic twins, all aged roughly 18 to 30 years. Peripheral blood mononuclear cells were used as the source from which RNA for TCR libraries was isolated. The method behind the library was 5' RACE. Instrument used: Illumina HiSeq 2000. A universal primer binding site was introduced by template switching, and a unique molecular identifier was present in the final cDNA, enabling accurate counting of TCR cDNA molecules. Specific primers in the conserved constant-segment region were used to synthesize first-strand cDNA for TCR alpha and beta chains. Each cDNA library was double barcoded, with a SMART-Mk sample barcode plus Illumina barcodes, to control for contamination. Two successive PCR steps introduced TruSeq adapter sequences along with Illumina sample barcodes. TCR alpha and beta cDNA libraries were sequenced on the Illumina HiSeq platform with custom primers. The paper's data handling went like this. MiGEC processed the raw reads to extract unique molecular identifiers, while MiXCR was used to determine the CDR3 positions. For each individual, recombination models were inferred using an EM algorithm with the repgenHMM and IGoR tools. The analysis of shared clonotypes was done with the tcR package in R, with sharing normalized by the product of cloneset sizes. To study raw recombination without the effects of thymic and clonal selection, out-of-frame nonproductive sequences were analyzed. TCRdb trimmed public reads at Q25 via fastp, called clones via MiXCR and kept in-frame beta chains. Rows are combined by CDR3 protein, so each entry shows the most common genes and DNA. The V and J calls shown here were made by TCRdb, not taken from the authors' results. Present in this sample are fewer than 650,000 distinct CDR3 sequences, just under 10% of which were seen just once. 3% of the sample rests with the top ten.

The germline V gene gives CDR1 as MDHEN and CDR2 as SYDVKM. Spanning cysteine to phenylalanine, the CDR3 consists of 16 amino acids. Only the CDR3 part of the read is kept: 48 bases, read in frame from the first base. V is pruned by 7 bases and J by 3 bases, leaving 11 bases of the junction without a gene match. This clonotype has just a few counts. Its antigen is currently not known. Base-call qualities are not available, and no considerably larger clone is one nucleotide away. This sample also appeared in a second study, on yellow fever vaccine responses in identical twins. The second study, in turn, reports: The authors reported that the T cell response to vaccination in identical twins appeared partly convergent and partly personalized. The study precisely tracked vaccine-responding T cell clones in identical twins.

The clonotype comes from a woman younger than 30 in good health. Sequenced material: PBMCs. The receptor chain draws on TRBV28 and TRBJ1-5; TRBD1 lines up with 8 middle nucleotides. The nucleotide sequence is given as TGTGCCAGCAATAAAGTAGACAGGGGTTACAATCAGCCCCAGCATTTT. Its coded protein is CASNKVDRGYNQPQHF. When the CDR3 is completed using the reference TRBV28 and TRBJ1-5 genes on either side, the full variable domain is DVKVTQSSRYLVKRTGEKVFLECVQDMDHENMFWYRQDPGLGLRLIYFSYDVKMKEKGDIPEGYSVSREKKERFSLILESASTNQTSMYLCASNKVDRGYNQPQHFGDGTRLSIL.